This T cell receptor beta chain was observed in a study of sequential checkpoint blockade in melanoma. Study as a whole: Patients were randomized 1:1 to nivolumab-then-ipilimumab or ipilimumab-then-nivolumab first-line.

Only in-frame clones appear in the TCRdb table, and some are missing; sequencing was by immunoSEQ multiplex PCR. The data hold around 20,000 clones, with roughly 82% observed a single time. The treatment is: randomized to nivolumab then ipilimumab (arm A) or the reverse (arm B). From thawed PBMCs, live CD3+CD8+ cells negative for CD19 and CD56 were sorted. CDR1 and CDR2 from the germline V gene are SGHVS and FNYEAQ. The J segment lost 12 bases and the V segment lost 5 bases, leaving 6 bases of the junction unmatched. There are 12 residues in the CDR3. Sequencing was performed on CD8+ T cells sorted from blood (inferred from file names), taken from a patient given nivolumab and ipilimumab in sequence. J is TRBJ2-1 and V is TRBV7-6; TRBD2 matches at 8 bases. The clonotype originates from a human donor with melanoma. CDR3 sequence (DNA): TGTGCCAGCAGCCCGGCGCTAGCGGGGCAGTTCTTC. Translated, it gives CASSPALAGQFF.